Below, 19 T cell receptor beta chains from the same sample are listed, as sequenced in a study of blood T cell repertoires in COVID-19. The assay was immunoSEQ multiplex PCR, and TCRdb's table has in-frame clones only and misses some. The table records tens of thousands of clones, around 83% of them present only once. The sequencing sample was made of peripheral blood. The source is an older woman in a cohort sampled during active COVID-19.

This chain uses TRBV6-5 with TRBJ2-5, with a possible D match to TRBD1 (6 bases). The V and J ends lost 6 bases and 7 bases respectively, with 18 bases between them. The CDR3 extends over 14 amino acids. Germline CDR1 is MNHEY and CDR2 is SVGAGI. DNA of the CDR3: TGTGCCAGCAGCGATCAGGGGCCCCTGCGGACCCAGTACTTC. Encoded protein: CASSDQGPLRTQYF.

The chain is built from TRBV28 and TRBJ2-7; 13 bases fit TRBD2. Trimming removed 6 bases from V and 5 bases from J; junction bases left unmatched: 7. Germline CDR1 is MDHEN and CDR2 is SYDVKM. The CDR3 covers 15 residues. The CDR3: CASRPGLAGIHEQYF. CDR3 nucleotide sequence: TGTGCCAGCAGGCCGGGACTAGCGGGAATACACGAGCAGTACTTC.

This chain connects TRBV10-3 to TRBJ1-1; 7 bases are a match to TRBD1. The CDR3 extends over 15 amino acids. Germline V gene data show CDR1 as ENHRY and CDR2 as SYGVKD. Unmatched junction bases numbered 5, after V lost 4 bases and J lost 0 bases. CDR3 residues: CAISGGQTMNTEAFF. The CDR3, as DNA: TGTGCCATCAGTGGGGGACAGACCATGAACACTGAAGCTTTCTTT.

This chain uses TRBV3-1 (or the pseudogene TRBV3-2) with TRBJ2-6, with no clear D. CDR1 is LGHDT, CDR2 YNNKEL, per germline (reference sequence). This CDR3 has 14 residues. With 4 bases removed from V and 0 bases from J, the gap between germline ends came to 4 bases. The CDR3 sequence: CASSPRSGANVLTF. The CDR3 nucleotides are TGTGCCAGCAGCCCCCGCTCTGGGGCCAACGTCCTGACTTTC.

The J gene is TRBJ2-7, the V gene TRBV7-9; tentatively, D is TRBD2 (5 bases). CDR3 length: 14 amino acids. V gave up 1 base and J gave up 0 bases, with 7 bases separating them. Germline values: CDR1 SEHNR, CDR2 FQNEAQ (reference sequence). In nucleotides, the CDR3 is TGTGCCAGCAGCTTAGGGGAGAGCTCCTACGAGCAGTACTTC. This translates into CASSLGESSYEQYF.

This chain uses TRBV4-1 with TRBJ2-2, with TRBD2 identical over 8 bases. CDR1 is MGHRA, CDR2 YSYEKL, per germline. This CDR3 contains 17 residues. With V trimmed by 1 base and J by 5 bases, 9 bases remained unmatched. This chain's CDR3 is CASSQVPGLETTGELFF. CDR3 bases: TGCGCCAGCAGCCAAGTGCCGGGACTAGAGACTACCGGGGAGCTGTTTTTT.

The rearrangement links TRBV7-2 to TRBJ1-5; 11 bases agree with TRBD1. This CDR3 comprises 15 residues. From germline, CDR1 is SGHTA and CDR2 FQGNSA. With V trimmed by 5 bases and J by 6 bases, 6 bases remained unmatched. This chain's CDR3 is CASSSGQGAGQPQHF. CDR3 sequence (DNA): TGTGCCAGCAGCAGCGGACAGGGGGCGGGTCAGCCCCAGCATTTT.

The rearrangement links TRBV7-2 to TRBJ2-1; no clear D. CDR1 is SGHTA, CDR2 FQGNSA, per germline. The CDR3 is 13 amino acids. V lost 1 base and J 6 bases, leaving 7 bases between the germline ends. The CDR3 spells CASSLDRTNEQFF. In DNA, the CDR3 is TGTGCCAGCAGCTTAGACAGAACCAATGAGCAGTTCTTC.

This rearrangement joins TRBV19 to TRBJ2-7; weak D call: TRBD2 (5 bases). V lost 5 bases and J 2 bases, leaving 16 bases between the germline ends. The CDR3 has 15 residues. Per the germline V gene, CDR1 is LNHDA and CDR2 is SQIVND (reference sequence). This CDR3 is CASSEVLSEPYEQYF. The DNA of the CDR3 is TGTGCCAGTAGTGAGGTGCTTAGCGAACCCTACGAGCAGTACTTC.

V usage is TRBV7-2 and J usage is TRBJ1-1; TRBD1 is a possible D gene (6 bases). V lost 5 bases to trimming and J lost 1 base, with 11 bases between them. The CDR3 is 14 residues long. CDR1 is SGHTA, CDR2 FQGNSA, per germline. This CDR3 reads CASSLGHSNTEAFF. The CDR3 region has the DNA TGTGCCAGCAGCCTGGGACATTCGAACACTGAAGCTTTCTTT.

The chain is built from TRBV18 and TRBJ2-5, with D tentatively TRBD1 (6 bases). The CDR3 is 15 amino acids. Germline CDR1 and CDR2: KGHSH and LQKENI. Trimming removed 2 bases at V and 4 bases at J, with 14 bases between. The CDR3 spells CASSPGTPPGETQYF. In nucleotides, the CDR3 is TGTGCCAGCTCACCAGGGACACCCCCTGGAGAGACCCAGTACTTC.

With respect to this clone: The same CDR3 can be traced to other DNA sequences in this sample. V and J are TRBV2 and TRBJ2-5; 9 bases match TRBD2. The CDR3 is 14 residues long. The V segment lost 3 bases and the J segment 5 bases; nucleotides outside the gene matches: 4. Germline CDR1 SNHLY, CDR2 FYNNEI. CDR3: CASSEGLAGETQYF. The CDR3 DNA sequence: TGTGCCAGCAGTGAGGGCCTAGCGGGGGAGACCCAGTACTTC.

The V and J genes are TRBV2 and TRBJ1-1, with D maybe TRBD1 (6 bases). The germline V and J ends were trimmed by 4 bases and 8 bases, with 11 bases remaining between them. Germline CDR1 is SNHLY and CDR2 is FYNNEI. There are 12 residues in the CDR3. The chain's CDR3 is CASSGQQGEAFF. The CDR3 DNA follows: TGTGCCAGCAGTGGGCAACAGGGCGAAGCTTTCTTT.

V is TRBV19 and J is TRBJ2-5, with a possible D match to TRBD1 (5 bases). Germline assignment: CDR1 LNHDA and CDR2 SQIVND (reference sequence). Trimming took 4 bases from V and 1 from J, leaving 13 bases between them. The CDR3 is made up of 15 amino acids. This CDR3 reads CASSTVDSRQETQYF. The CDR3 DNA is TGTGCCAGTAGTACCGTAGACAGCCGCCAAGAGACCCAGTACTTC.

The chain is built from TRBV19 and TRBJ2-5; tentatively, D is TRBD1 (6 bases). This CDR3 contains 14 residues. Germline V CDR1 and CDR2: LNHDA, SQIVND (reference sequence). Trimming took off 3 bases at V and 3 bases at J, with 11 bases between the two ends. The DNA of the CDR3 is TGTGCCAGTAGTATGTGGGCAGGGGAAGAGACCCAGTACTTC. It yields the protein CASSMWAGEETQYF.

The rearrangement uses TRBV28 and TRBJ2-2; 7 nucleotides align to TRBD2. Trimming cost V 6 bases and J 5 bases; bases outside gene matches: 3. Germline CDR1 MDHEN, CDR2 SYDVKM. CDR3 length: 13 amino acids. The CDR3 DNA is TGTGCCAGCAGAGCGGGACCTACCGGGGAGCTGTTTTTT. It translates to CASRAGPTGELFF.

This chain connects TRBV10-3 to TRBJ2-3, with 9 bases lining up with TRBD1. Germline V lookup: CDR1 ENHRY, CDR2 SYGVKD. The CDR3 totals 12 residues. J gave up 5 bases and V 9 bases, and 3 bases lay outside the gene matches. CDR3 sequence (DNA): TGTGCCATAAGGGACAGGGAAGATACGCAGTATTTT. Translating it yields CAIRDREDTQYF.

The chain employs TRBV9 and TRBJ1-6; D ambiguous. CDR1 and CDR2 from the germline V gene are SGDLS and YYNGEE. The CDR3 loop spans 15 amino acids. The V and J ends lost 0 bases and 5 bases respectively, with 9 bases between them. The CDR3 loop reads CASSVGAANNSPLHF. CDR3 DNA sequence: TGTGCCAGCAGCGTAGGGGCCGCTAATAATTCACCCCTCCACTTT.

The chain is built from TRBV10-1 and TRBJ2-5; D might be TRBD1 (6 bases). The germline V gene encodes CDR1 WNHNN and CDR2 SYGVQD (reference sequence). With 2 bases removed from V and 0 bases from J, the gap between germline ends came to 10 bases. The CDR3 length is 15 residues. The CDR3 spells CASSEGRGDQETQYF. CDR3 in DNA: TGCGCCAGCAGTGAGGGCAGGGGCGACCAAGAGACCCAGTACTTC.